Detailed here is one T cell receptor (beta chain). Original processing notes: Estimated nucleated cell counts came from reference gene primer amplification. Only in-frame clones appear in the TCRdb table, and some are missing; sequencing was by immunoSEQ multiplex PCR. The DNA gave D and trimming, while V, J and clone size come from that table. The sample includes 150,000 or so clones, approximately 91% of them seen just once. The data derive from a study of blood T cell repertoires in COVID-19. Overall study context: From the United States, Italy and Spain came samples of acute and convalescent COVID-19. PBMCs, B-cell-depleted T cells, or T cells provided the cDNA or gDNA that made up the material.

This TCR was recovered from a woman aged 70-85 years with acute or convalescent COVID-19. The sample comprised peripheral blood.

CDR3 region: CASSARPGTGGSGANVLTF. CDR3 DNA sequence: TGTGCCAGCAGCGCACGACCCGGGACAGGGGGCTCCGGGGCCAACGTCCTGACTTTC. This chain uses TRBV9 with TRBJ2-6; 12 bases fit TRBD1. The CDR3 runs to 19 residues. Germline loops: CDR1 SGDLS, CDR2 YYNGEE. V shed 3 bases and J 4 bases; nucleotides not matched to a gene: 11.